The rows below give T cell receptor beta chains drawn from one sample of a study of blood T cell repertoires in COVID-19. Method: immunoSEQ multiplex PCR; TCRdb's copy keeps in-frame clones and lacks some. The sample has over 250,000 clones, 90% to 95% seen once. Sequencing input: peripheral blood. These receptors originate from a woman in her 30s with COVID-19, enrolled during active disease. Both conserved end residues are trimmed from each CDR3. The D gene is left open where the match is weak. Clone sizes are given selectively: once, few, many, or a class where the clone is expanded.

NA TRBJ1-5 TRBV19 NA ASSIGGHNQPQH
NA TRBJ1-1 TRBV12-5 TRBD1 ASGPGQGNTEAF
NA TRBJ1-1 TRBV5-8 TRBD1 ASSHDDRATEAF
few TRBJ1-1 TRBV6-5 TRBD1 ASSYYRGTEAF
NA TRBJ1-5 TRBV6-5 TRBD1 ASCTQDRSNQPQH
NA TRBJ2-2 TRBV30 NA ACVQGIAGELF
NA TRBJ1-1 TRBV10-3 NA AISDQGQGTEAF
NA TRBJ1-3 TRBV9 NA ASSVDLSSGNTIY
NA TRBJ1-3 TRBV27 TRBD1 ASRRTGGAGNTIY
NA TRBJ1-5 TRBV6-5 NA ASLTGHSNQPQH
once TRBJ1-5 TRBV7-2 TRBD1 ASSLGTGVVSGNQPQH
NA TRBJ1-1 TRBV25-1 NA ASSEPGRTEAF
NA TRBJ1-4 TRBV10-3 TRBD1 AISDPTGDEKLF